One and the same sample provided the 5 T cell receptor beta chains below, sequenced in a study of CD8 T cells in Susac syndrome. With random hexamers, reverse transcription was performed on roughly 0.45 to 1 ug of RNA. TCRdb fed the immunoSEQ multiplex PCR reads into MiXCR, producing one record per CDR3 protein. The table shows about 240,000 distinct CDR3 sequences, with 90% to 96% occurring only once. The sequenced sample was CD4+ T cells from PBMCs. These receptors came from a human donor with Susac syndrome.

The rearrangement uses TRBV4-1 and TRBJ2-1, with TRBD2 matching 9 bases. There are 17 residues in the CDR3. With V trimmed by 3 bases and J by 3 bases, 9 bases remained unmatched. CDR1 and CDR2 (germline): MGHRA, YSYEKL. DNA for the CDR3: TGCGCCAGCAGCCAGAGAACGACTAGCGGAAACTACAATGAGCAGTTCTTC. Protein: CASSQRTTSGNYNEQFF.

The table lists this clonotype with a count of one. The genes are TRBV20-1 and TRBJ2-5, with D possibly TRBD1 on 5 matching bases. This CDR3 has 11 amino acids. Germline CDR1 and CDR2: DFQATT and SNEGSKA (reference sequence). The chain's CDR3 is CTLGPQETQYF. The CDR3 bases are TGCACCTTGGGGCCTCAAGAGACCCAGTACTTC.

The CDR3 coding sequence is TGTGCCAGCAGTTACGGCGACGAGCAGTTCTTC. Amino acid sequence: CASSYGDEQFF. This sequence joins TRBV6-2 or TRBV6-3 and TRBJ2-1; D remains ambiguous. Trimming took off 2 bases at V and 10 bases at J, with 6 bases between the two ends. This CDR3 has 11 residues. CDR1 is MNHEY, CDR2 SVGEGT, per germline.

This chain connects TRBV13 to TRBJ2-5, with D unresolved. Germline CDR1 PRHDT, CDR2 FYEKMQ (reference sequence). The V gene lost 4 bases and the J gene lost 9 bases, with 9 bases spanning the gap. The CDR3 has 11 residues. CDR3 region: CASSSTNSQYF. In nucleotides, the CDR3 is TGTGCCAGCAGCTCGACCAATTCCCAGTACTTC.

J is TRBJ1-4 and V is TRBV7-9, with D maybe TRBD1 (6 bases). The CDR3 spans 16 residues. The V and J ends lost 7 bases and 3 bases respectively, with 18 bases between them. Germline V gene lookup returns CDR1 SEHNR and CDR2 FQNEAQ (reference sequence). The CDR3 coding sequence is TGTGCCAGCATACTCGGAGGGGGGCGGGCTAATGAAAAACTGTTTTTT. It encodes CASILGGGRANEKLFF.